The 30 T cell receptor beta chains reported below all come from one sample, sequenced in a study of PD-1 blockade in classical Hodgkin lymphoma. Relapses following autologous stem cell transplantation were seen in all patients, with brentuximab vedotin exposure varying. TCRdb keeps only in-frame clones here, not all; method: immunoSEQ multiplex PCR. Of some 30,000 clones listed, 71% are singletons. This specimen consisted of peripheral blood mononuclear cells (PBMCs), obtained before the second cycle of nivolumab. The receptors originated from a human donor with classical Hodgkin lymphoma.

The chain couples TRBV7-3 to TRBJ2-7; TRBD2 agrees at 7 bases. The CDR3 is 14 amino acids. V shed 1 base and J 0 bases; nucleotides not matched to a gene: 0. Germline CDR1 SGHTA, CDR2 FQGTGA. CDR3 sequence reads: CASSLSGGSYEQYF. CDR3 nucleotide sequence: TGTGCCAGCAGCTTAAGCGGGGGCTCCTACGAGCAGTACTTC.

V and J are TRBV6-1 and TRBJ2-5, with 7 bases that match TRBD2. The CDR3 totals 13 residues. Germline-derived CDR1 and CDR2 are MNHNS and SASEGT. Trimming removed 7 bases from V and 4 bases from J; junction bases left unmatched: 6. The CDR3 protein is CASKEGGLETQYF. CDR3 nucleotide sequence: TGTGCCAGCAAAGAGGGAGGGCTAGAGACCCAGTACTTC.

This clone rates as medium-sized. CDR3 amino acids: CASSLGLSTEAFF. The CDR3 DNA sequence: TGTGCCAGTAGTCTCGGACTGAGCACTGAAGCTTTCTTT. The V and J genes are TRBV19 and TRBJ1-1; D not resolved. V was pared by 5 bases and J by 4 bases, with 11 bases between. There are 13 residues in the CDR3. Germline V gene lookup returns CDR1 LNHDA and CDR2 SQIVND (reference sequence).

This rearrangement joins TRBV6-1 to TRBJ2-5; D uncertain. There are 13 residues in the CDR3. CDR1 MNHNS and CDR2 SASEGT come from the germline V gene. V lost 7 bases and J lost 7, with 16 bases in between. The CDR3 is CASTDSVQATQYF. CDR3 in DNA: TGTGCCAGCACAGATTCGGTTCAGGCGACCCAGTACTTC.

The rearrangement links TRBV5-6 to TRBJ2-3; 7 bases are shared with TRBD1. Germline V gene lookup returns CDR1 SGHDT and CDR2 YYEEEE. V lost 4 bases to trimming and J lost 3 bases; unmatched junction nucleotides: 14. This CDR3 contains 17 residues. The CDR3 nucleotides read TGTGCCAGCAGCCCCCTCACCGGGACAGAGACTACAGATACGCAGTATTTT. Translating it yields CASSPLTGTETTDTQYF.

CDR3 in amino acids: CASTPDLMDSPLHF. CDR3 bases: TGTGCCAGCACCCCGGACCTGATGGATTCACCCCTCCACTTT. J is TRBJ1-6 and V is TRBV5-5; D not resolved. V was clipped by 6 bases and J by 8 bases, with 15 bases between them. The germline gives CDR1 SGHKS, CDR2 YYEKEE (reference sequence). The CDR3 totals 14 residues.

This sequence joins TRBV2 and TRBJ2-5; no reliable D call. The DNA end is a closer match to TRBJ2-7, so the J assignment may be wrong. The germline gives CDR1 SNHLY, CDR2 FYNNEI. The CDR3 totals 11 residues. The CDR3 loop reads CASRDPYEQYF. The DNA of the CDR3 is TGTGCCAGCAGGGACCCCTACGAGCAGTACTTC.

This clone was seen just once. This chain links TRBV28 with TRBJ1-1; no reliable D call. V gave up 3 bases and J gave up 2 bases, with 10 bases separating them. The CDR3 runs to 14 residues. Germline assignment: CDR1 MDHEN and CDR2 SYDVKM. The CDR3 spells CASSLAGPNTEAFF. The CDR3 DNA reads TGTGCCAGCAGTTTGGCCGGACCTAACACTGAAGCTTTCTTT.

The chain employs TRBV4-3 and TRBJ2-7; possible D gene TRBD2, 6 bases. The CDR3 loop spans 15 amino acids. Trimming pared 0 bases from V and 5 bases from J, leaving 14 bases between. Per germline, CDR1 LGHNA and CDR2 YSLEER. The CDR3 loop reads CASSQDSGLQDEQYF. In DNA form, the CDR3 reads TGCGCCAGCAGCCAAGATAGCGGACTCCAGGACGAGCAGTACTTC.

The chain uses TRBV7-2 and TRBJ2-7; TRBD1 aligns across 8 bases. The V segment lost 4 bases and the J segment 5 bases; nucleotides outside the gene matches: 10. The V gene's germline CDR1 is SGHTA and CDR2 FQGNSA. CDR3 length equals 15 residues. CDR3 in DNA: TGTGCCAGCAGCTCCAATCAGGGGGCGCCCCACGAGCAGTACTTC. This translates into CASSSNQGAPHEQYF.

V is TRBV5-1 and J is TRBJ2-7, with 8 bases lining up with TRBD1. After removal of 4 bases from V and 9 bases from J, the junction contained 15 bases not matched to a gene. The CDR3 is 15 residues long. CDR1 and CDR2 from the germline V gene are SGHRS and YFSETQ. The CDR3 region is CASSPGQVLLPGQYF. The DNA of the CDR3 is TGCGCCAGCAGCCCGGGACAGGTCCTCCTTCCCGGGCAGTACTTC.

In its sample, this clone is medium-sized (0.01 to 0.1%). The V and J genes are TRBV7-6 and TRBJ2-3; a possible D gene is TRBD2 (6 bases). V was cut by 5 bases and J by 0 bases, with 18 bases left in between. The CDR3 contains 17 residues. Per germline, CDR1 SGHVS and CDR2 FNYEAQ. This CDR3 is CASSPLTSYSSTDTQYF. The CDR3 bases are TGTGCCAGCAGCCCCCTGACTAGTTACTCTAGCACAGATACGCAGTATTTT.

The chain couples TRBV7-9 to TRBJ2-1, with D unresolved. Germline assignment: CDR1 SEHNR and CDR2 FQNEAQ (reference sequence). Trimming took off 3 bases at V and 7 bases at J, with 13 bases between the two ends. This CDR3 has 14 residues. The CDR3 here is CASSFVGQVNEQFF. CDR3 in DNA: TGTGCCAGCAGCTTCGTAGGGCAGGTGAATGAGCAGTTCTTC.

This chain uses TRBV4-3 with TRBJ2-7, with D possibly TRBD1 on 6 matching bases. The CDR3 extends over 15 amino acids. Germline lookup yields CDR1 LGHNA and CDR2 YSLEER. V lost 5 bases to trimming and J lost 0 bases, with 14 bases between them. As DNA, the CDR3 is TGCGCCAGCAGCTGGGAGAGGGGGAGCTCCTACGAGCAGTACTTC. Its translation is CASSWERGSSYEQYF.

The J gene is TRBJ2-7, the V gene TRBV2, with D possibly being TRBD1 (7 bases). The germline CDR1 and CDR2 sequences are SNHLY and FYNNEI. CDR3 length equals 13 residues. Deletions cut 6 bases from V and 2 bases from J, with 11 bases between. CDR3 region: CASRGGQTYEQYF. The CDR3 DNA sequence: TGTGCCAGCAGGGGGGGACAGACCTACGAGCAGTACTTC. The whole variable domain, filled in from reference TRBV2 and TRBJ2-7, reads EPEVTQTPSHQVTQMGQEVILRCVPISNHLYFYWYRQILGQKVEFLVSFYNNEISEKSEIFDDQFSVERPDGSNFTLKIRSTKLEDSAMYFCASRGGQTYEQYFGPGTRLTVT.

This sequence joins TRBV20-1 and TRBJ2-3; D gene uncertain. The V end lost 3 bases, the J end lost 6 bases, and 7 bases lay between the germline ends. Germline-derived CDR1 and CDR2 are DFQATT and SNEGSKA (reference sequence). This CDR3 region has 11 residues. CDR3 coding DNA: TGCAGTGCTAGGTTTCAGGATACGCAGTATTTT. It codes for CSARFQDTQYF.

This chain connects TRBV28 to TRBJ2-6; D remains unclear. In germline, CDR1 is MDHEN, CDR2 SYDVKM. This CDR3 is built from 15 residues. V lost 5 bases, J lost 0 bases, and 8 bases lay in between. The CDR3: CASSVPSSGANVLTF. The CDR3, as DNA: TGTGCCAGCAGTGTACCGAGCTCTGGGGCCAACGTCCTGACTTTC.

V is TRBV19 and J is TRBJ2-7; 7 nucleotides match TRBD1. The CDR3 is 14 amino acids. CDR1 and CDR2 from the germline V gene are LNHDA and SQIVND (reference sequence). V lost 5 bases and J lost 0; bases outside the gene matches: 4. The CDR3 DNA reads TGTGCCAGTAGTCCAGGACAGGTCTCCTACGAGCAGTACTTC. It encodes CASSPGQVSYEQYF.

Concerning this clone itself: Other DNA sequences of this sample code for an identical CDR3. V gene TRBV19 combines with J gene TRBJ1-5, with TRBD1 as a possible D gene (5 bases). This CDR3 has 15 residues. V was trimmed by 6 bases and J by 2 bases, leaving 14 bases between them. Germline values: CDR1 LNHDA, CDR2 SQIVND (reference sequence). CDR3 sequence: CASSPGTYGNQPQHF. The CDR3 bases are TGTGCCAGTAGCCCGGGGACCTATGGCAATCAGCCCCAGCATTTT.

The chain couples TRBV5-8 to TRBJ2-7; 7 bases line up with TRBD2. This CDR3 spans 14 amino acids. CDR1 is SGHTS and CDR2 is YDEGEE in the germline V gene. V shed 0 bases and J 6 bases; nucleotides not matched to a gene: 6. The DNA for the CDR3 is TGTGCCAGCAGCTTGGGGGGACTATATGGCGAGCAGTACTTC. Protein sequence: CASSLGGLYGEQYF.

On this clone: This specimen includes other DNA sequences encoding the same CDR3. The chain has TRBV11-2 and TRBJ2-7, with D uncertain. The CDR3 spans 14 residues. Trimming pared 1 base from V and 3 bases from J, leaving 10 bases between. Germline-derived CDR1 and CDR2 are SGHAT and FQNNGV. CDR3 amino acids: CASSLGLAGYEQYF. DNA of the CDR3: TGTGCCAGCAGCTTAGGATTAGCCGGCTACGAGCAGTACTTC.

The genes are TRBV4-1 and TRBJ2-1, with D tentatively TRBD2 (6 bases). Germline V gene lookup returns CDR1 MGHRA and CDR2 YSYEKL. This CDR3 is built from 15 residues. V was shortened by 0 bases and J by 6 bases, with 12 bases between the two germline ends. The CDR3 nucleotides read TGCGCCAGCAGCCAAGATTTGCGGGGCCTCAATGAGCAGTTCTTC. It encodes CASSQDLRGLNEQFF.

Only one count was recorded for this clone. The chain recombines TRBV7-9 with TRBJ1-5; D gene ambiguous. CDR1 and CDR2 from the germline V gene are SEHNR and FQNEAQ (reference sequence). This CDR3 comprises 13 residues. V was cut by 0 bases and J by 4 bases, with 4 bases left in between. CDR3 sequence reads: CASSLATNQPQHF. CDR3 DNA: TGTGCCAGCAGCTTAGCCACGAATCAGCCCCAGCATTTT.

CDR3 residues: CASSFRDGAYNEQFF. The CDR3 DNA follows: TGTGCCAGCAGTTTCCGGGACGGAGCATACAATGAGCAGTTCTTC. The rearrangement links TRBV6-6 to TRBJ2-1; the D call may be TRBD1 or TRBD2 (5 bases each). This CDR3 comprises 15 residues. Trimming pared 4 bases from V and 4 bases from J, leaving 14 bases between. Germline CDR1 MNHNY, CDR2 SVGAGI (reference sequence).

This clone occurred a few times. The CDR3 protein is CASTPLGQGTGELFF. For the CDR3, the DNA is TGTGCCAGCACCCCGCTGGGACAGGGGACAGGGGAGCTGTTTTTT. The chain recombines TRBV27 with TRBJ2-2, with TRBD1 matching over 10 bases. The germline V gene encodes CDR1 MNHEY and CDR2 SMNVEV (reference sequence). V was pared by 7 bases and J by 8 bases, with 10 bases of the junction left unmatched. The CDR3 is 15 amino acids.

The chain combines TRBV5-1 with TRBJ2-5; possibly TRBD2 for D (5 bases). This CDR3 has 14 residues. Trimming stripped 3 bases from V and 0 bases from J, with 9 bases between. In germline, CDR1 is SGHRS, CDR2 YFSETQ. The CDR3 DNA is TGCGCCAGCAGCTCTGGACTGGACCAAGAGACCCAGTACTTC. This codes for CASSSGLDQETQYF.

The CDR3 sequence: CASGTPYTEAFF. CDR3 DNA: TGCGCCAGCGGGACCCCTTACACTGAAGCTTTCTTT. This chain links TRBV10-2 with TRBJ1-1; TRBD1 might be the D (5 bases). Germline CDR1 and CDR2: WSHSY and SAAADI. This CDR3 spans 12 amino acids. Trimming stripped 8 bases from V and 3 bases from J, with 10 bases between.

The genes are TRBV6-5 and TRBJ1-6, with D possibly TRBD1 on 5 matching bases. V lost 0 bases and J lost 14, with 17 bases in between. CDR1 and CDR2 from the germline V gene are MNHEY and SVGAGI. The CDR3 is 15 residues long. The CDR3 region is CASSYSGRRVVTLHF. The CDR3 DNA reads TGTGCCAGCAGTTACTCTGGTCGCAGGGTAGTGACCCTCCACTTT.

The count of this clone is one. The chain couples TRBV27 to TRBJ2-3; 12 bases align to TRBD2. CDR1 and CDR2 (germline): MNHEY, SMNVEV (reference sequence). The CDR3 spans 17 residues. Trimming took 6 bases from V and 6 from J; bases not matched to a gene: 13. The CDR3 DNA follows: TGTGCCAGCAGAACTAGCGGGGGGACCCTCCTACTTGATACGCAGTATTTT. It encodes CASRTSGGTLLLDTQYF.

The genes are TRBV2 and TRBJ2-2; 11 nucleotides match TRBD2. The ends lost 1 base at V and 6 bases at J; junction bases unmatched: 1. CDR3 length: 15 amino acids. Germline assignment: CDR1 SNHLY and CDR2 FYNNEI. The CDR3 spells CASSEVAGGPGELFF. The DNA of the CDR3 is TGTGCCAGCAGTGAAGTAGCGGGGGGGCCCGGGGAGCTGTTTTTT.